The clone carrying this T cell receptor (beta chain) was found many times. What it binds is not known. The V gene lost 2 bases and the J gene lost 14 bases, with 19 bases spanning the gap. The CDR3 loop spans 15 amino acids. The germline gives CDR1 MNHNY, CDR2 SVGAGI (reference sequence). The data are from a study of T cells in Graves' hyperthyroidism and ophthalmopathy. Study-wide results and caveats: By a 13 V-J model, ophthalmopathy was set apart from stable hyperthyroidism. Blood held most thyroid clonotypes expanded above 0.001 frequency.

TCR beta CDR3 regions were amplified from RNA. RT-PCR in the first round (using the HTBI primer set) targeted the TCR CDR3. TCRdb analysed the multiplex PCR reads with MiXCR anew, one entry per CDR3 protein. This table holds about 570,000 distinct CDR3 sequences, roughly 50% found once. Sequenced: peripheral blood or thyroid tissue (not recorded which). The sequence was obtained from an adult woman with Graves' disease, either hyperthyroidism or ophthalmopathy (not recorded which). The gene calls are TRBV6-6 and TRBJ1-6; D is unclear. The CDR3 region has the DNA TGTGCCAGCAGTTACGGTGCGTCTTCGGTTCTGGCCCTCCACTTT. Protein: CASSYGASSVLALHF.